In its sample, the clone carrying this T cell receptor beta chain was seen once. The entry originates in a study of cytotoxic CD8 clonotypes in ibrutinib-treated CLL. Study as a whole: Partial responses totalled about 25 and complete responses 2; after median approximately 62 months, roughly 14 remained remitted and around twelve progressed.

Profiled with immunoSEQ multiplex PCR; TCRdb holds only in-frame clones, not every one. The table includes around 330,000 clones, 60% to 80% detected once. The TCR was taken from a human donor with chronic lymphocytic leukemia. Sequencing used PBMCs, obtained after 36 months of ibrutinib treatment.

The CDR3 sequence: CASSVGWGQGVEDTQYF. The DNA of the CDR3 is TGTGCCAGCAGCGTAGGATGGGGACAGGGGGTTGAAGATACGCAGTATTTT. The chain couples TRBV9 to TRBJ2-3, with 11 positions matching TRBD1. The CDR3 extends over 17 amino acids. The trim removed 0 bases at V and 5 bases at J, leaving 8 bases unmatched. Germline V CDR1 and CDR2: SGDLS, YYNGEE.